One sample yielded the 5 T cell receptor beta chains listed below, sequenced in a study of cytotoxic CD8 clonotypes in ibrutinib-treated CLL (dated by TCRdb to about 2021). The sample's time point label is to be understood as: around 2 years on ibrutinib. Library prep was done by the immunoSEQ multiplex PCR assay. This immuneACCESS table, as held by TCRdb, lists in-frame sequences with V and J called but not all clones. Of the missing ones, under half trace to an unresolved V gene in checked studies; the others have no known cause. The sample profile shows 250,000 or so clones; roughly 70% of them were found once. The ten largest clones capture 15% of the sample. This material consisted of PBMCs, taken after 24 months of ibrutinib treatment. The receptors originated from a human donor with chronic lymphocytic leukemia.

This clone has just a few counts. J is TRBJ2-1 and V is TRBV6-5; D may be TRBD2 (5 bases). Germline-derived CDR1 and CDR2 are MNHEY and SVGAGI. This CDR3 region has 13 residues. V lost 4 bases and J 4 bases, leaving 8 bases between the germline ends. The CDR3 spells CASSLDSYNEQFF. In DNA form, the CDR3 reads TGTGCCAGCAGTTTGGACTCGTACAATGAGCAGTTCTTC.

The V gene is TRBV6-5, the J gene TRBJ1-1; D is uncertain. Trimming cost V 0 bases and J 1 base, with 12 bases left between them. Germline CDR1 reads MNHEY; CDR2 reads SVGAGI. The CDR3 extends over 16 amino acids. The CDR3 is CASSYSRGFGNTEAFF. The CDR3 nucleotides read TGTGCCAGCAGTTACTCGAGAGGTTTCGGGAACACTGAAGCTTTCTTT.

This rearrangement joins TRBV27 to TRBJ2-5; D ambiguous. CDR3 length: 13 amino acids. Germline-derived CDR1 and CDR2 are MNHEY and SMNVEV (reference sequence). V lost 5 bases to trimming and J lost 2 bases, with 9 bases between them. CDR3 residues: CASSPRQQETQYF. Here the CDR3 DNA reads TGTGCCAGCAGTCCGAGACAACAAGAGACCCAGTACTTC.

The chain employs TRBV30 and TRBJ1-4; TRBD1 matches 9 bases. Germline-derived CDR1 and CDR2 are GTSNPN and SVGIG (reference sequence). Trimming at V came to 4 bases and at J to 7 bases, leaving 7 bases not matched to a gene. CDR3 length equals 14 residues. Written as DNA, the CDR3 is TGTGCCTGGACGCCGGGGACAGGGAGTGAAAAACTGTTTTTT. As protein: CAWTPGTGSEKLFF.

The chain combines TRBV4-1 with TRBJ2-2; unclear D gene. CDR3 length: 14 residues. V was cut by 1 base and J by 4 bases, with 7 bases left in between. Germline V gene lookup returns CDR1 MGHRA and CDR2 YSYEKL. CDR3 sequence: CASSQGLSTGELFF. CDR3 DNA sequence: TGCGCCAGCAGCCAAGGGCTGTCCACCGGGGAGCTGTTTTTT.